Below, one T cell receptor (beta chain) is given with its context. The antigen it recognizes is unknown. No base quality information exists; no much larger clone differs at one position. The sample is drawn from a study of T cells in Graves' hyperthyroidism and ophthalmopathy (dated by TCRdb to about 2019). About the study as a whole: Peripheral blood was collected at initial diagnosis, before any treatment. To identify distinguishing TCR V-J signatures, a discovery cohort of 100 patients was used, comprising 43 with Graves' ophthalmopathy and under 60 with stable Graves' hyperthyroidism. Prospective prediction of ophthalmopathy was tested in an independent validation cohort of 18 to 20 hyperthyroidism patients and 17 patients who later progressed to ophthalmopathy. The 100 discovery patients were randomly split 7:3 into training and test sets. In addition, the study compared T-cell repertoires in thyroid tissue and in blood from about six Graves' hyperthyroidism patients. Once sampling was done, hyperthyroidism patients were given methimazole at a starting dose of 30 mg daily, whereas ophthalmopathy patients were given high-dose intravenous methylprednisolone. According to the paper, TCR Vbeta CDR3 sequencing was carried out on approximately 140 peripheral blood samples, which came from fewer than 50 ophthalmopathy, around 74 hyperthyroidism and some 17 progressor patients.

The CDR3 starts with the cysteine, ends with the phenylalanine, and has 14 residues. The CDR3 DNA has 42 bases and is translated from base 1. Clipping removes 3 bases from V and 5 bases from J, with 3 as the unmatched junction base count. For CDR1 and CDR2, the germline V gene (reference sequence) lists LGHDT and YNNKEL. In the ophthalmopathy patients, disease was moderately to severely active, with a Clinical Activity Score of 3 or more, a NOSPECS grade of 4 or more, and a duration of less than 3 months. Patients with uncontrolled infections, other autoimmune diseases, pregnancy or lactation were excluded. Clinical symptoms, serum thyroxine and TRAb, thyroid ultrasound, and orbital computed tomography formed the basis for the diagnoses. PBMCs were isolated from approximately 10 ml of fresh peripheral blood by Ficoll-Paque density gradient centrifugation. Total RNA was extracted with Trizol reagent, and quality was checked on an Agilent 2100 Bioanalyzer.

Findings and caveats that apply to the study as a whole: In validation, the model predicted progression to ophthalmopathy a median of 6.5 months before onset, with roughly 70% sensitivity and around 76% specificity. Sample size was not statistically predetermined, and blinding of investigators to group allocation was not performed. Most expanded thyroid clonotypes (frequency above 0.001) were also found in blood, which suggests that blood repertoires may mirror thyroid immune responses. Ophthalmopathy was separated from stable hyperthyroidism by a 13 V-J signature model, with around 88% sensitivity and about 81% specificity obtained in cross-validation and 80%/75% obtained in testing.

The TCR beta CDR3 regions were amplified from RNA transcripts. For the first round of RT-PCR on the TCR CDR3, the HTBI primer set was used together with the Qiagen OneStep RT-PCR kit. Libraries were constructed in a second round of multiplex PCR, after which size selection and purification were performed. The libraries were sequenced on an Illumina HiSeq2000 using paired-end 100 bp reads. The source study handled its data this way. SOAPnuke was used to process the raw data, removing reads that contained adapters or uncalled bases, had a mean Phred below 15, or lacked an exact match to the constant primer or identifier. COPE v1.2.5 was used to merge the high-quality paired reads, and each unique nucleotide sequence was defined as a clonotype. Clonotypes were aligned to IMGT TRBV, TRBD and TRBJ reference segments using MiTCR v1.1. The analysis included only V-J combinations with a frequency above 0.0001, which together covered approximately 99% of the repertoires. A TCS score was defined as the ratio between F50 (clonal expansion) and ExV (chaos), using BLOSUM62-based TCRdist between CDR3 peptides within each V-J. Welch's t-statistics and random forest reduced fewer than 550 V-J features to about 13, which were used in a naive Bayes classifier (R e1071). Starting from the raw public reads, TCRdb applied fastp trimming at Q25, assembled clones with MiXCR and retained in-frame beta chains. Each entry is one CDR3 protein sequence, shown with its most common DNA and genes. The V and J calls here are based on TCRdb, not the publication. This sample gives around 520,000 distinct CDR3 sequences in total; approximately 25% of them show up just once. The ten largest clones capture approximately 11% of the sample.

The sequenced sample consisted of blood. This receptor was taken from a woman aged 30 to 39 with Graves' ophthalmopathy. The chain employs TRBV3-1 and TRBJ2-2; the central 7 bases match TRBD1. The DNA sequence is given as TGTGCCAGCAGCCATTGGGACAGAACCGGGGAGCTGTTTTTT. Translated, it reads CASSHWDRTGELFF.